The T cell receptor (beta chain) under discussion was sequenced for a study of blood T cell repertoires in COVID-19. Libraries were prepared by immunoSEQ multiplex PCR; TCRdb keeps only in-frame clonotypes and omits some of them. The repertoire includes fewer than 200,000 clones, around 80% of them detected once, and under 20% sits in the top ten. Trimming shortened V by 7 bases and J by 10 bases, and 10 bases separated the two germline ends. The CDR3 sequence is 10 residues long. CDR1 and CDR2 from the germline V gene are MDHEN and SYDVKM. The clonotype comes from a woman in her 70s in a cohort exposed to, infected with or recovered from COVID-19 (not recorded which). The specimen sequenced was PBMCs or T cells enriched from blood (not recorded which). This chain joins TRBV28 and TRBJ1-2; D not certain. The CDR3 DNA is TGTGCCAGCACGAGATGGTCCTACACCTTC. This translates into CASTRWSYTF.